This T cell receptor beta chain was sequenced for a study of blood T cell repertoires in COVID-19. As processed by the authors: For nucleated cells, counts were estimated from reference gene primer amplification. Method: immunoSEQ multiplex PCR; TCRdb's copy keeps in-frame clones and lacks some. The D gene and trimming were derived from the DNA, and the V and J assignments and clone size from that table. The data hold tens of thousands of clones, with approximately 86% observed a single time. CDR1 and CDR2 from the germline V gene are SGDLS and YYNGEE. This CDR3 region has 17 residues. V was pared by 3 bases and J by 0 bases, with 9 bases of the junction left unmatched.

The TCR sequence derives from a human donor in a cohort sampled during active COVID-19. The chain couples TRBV9 to TRBJ1-3, with 7 bases fitting TRBD1. Sequencing input: peripheral blood. In nucleotides, the CDR3 is TGTGCCAGCAGCGGGGACAGCCGAACGATCTCTGGAAACACCATATATTTT. Protein product: CASSGDSRTISGNTIYF.